Listed here are 30 T cell receptor beta chains from one sample, sequenced in a study of T cells after posttransplantation cyclophosphamide (dated by TCRdb to about 2016). Library prep was done by the immunoSEQ multiplex PCR assay. Not all clones reach the TCRdb copy of this immuneACCESS table, which keeps in-frame sequences only. Checked studies attribute under half of the gap to unresolved V genes and leave the rest unexplained. The sample contains 10,000 to 13,000 clones, 90% to 95% of them found a single time. Of the sample, under 0.35% is held by the ten largest clones. The material sequenced was naive CD8+ T cells sorted from PBMCs. The receptors shown here come from a man aged 25 to 40 in good health and a related stem cell transplant donor.

Only one count was recorded for this clone. The V and J genes are TRBV4-1 and TRBJ1-1; no definite D call. The CDR3 extends over 13 amino acids. V was cut by 0 bases and J by 7 bases, with 9 bases left in between. Germline-derived CDR1 and CDR2 are MGHRA and YSYEKL. The CDR3 protein is CASSQDGPSEAFF. CDR3 nucleotide sequence: TGCGCCAGCAGCCAAGATGGGCCAAGTGAAGCTTTCTTT.

V and J are TRBV5-1 and TRBJ2-3; unclear D gene. Trimming took 0 bases from V and 10 from J, leaving 6 bases between them. Germline V gives CDR1 SGHRS, CDR2 YFSETQ. This CDR3 spans 11 amino acids. The CDR3: CASSLGSAQYF. As DNA, the CDR3 is TGCGCCAGCAGCTTGGGCAGCGCGCAGTATTTT. The full variable domain, with the rest looked up from reference TRBV5-1 and TRBJ2-3, is KAGVTQTPRYLIKTRGQQVTLSCSPISGHRSVSWYQQTPGQGLQFLFEYFSETQRNKGNFPGRFSGRQFSNSRSEMNVSTLELGDSALYLCASSLGSAQYFGPGTRLTVL.

This clone was seen only once. The rearrangement uses TRBV7-8 and TRBJ1-2; TRBD1 might be the D (5 bases). The CDR3 length is 15 residues. With 4 bases removed from V and 3 bases from J, the gap between germline ends came to 15 bases. From germline, CDR1 is SGHVS and CDR2 FQNEAQ. The CDR3 DNA is TGTGCCAGCAGCTATGACCCGGGGGGAGACTATGGCTACACCTTC. Translated: CASSYDPGGDYGYTF.

The chain joins TRBV4-1 to TRBJ2-7, with D possibly being TRBD2 (5 bases). Trimming took 1 base from V and 0 from J, leaving 10 bases between them. CDR3 length: 15 residues. Germline loops: CDR1 MGHRA, CDR2 YSYEKL. Here the CDR3 reads CASSQGADFSYEQYF. For the CDR3, the DNA is TGCGCCAGCAGCCAAGGAGCGGACTTCTCCTACGAGCAGTACTTC.

The rearrangement joins TRBV4-1 to TRBJ1-2, with D possibly TRBD1 on 5 matching bases. The CDR3 spans 16 residues. Trimming shortened V by 2 bases and J by 0 bases, and 13 bases separated the two germline ends. CDR1 and CDR2 from the germline V gene are MGHRA and YSYEKL. Here the CDR3 DNA reads TGCGCCAGCAGCCAATATGAAGACAGAACTAACTATGGCTACACCTTC. It codes for CASSQYEDRTNYGYTF.

In this sample, this clone turned up once. This chain connects TRBV12-2 to TRBJ1-1. TRBV12-2 is assigned pseudogene status. This CDR3 region has 15 residues. CDR3 sequence (DNA): TGTGCAAGTCGCTTAGAAGTCGGTCTGAACACTGAAGCTTTCTTT. Its protein product is CASRLEVGLNTEAFF.

The table lists this clone with a count of one. The DNA for the CDR3 is TGCAGCGTTGTGTGGGAACAGGACTATGGCTACACCTTC. Translating gives CSVVWEQDYGYTF. V usage is TRBV29-1 and J usage is TRBJ1-2; weak D call: TRBD1 (5 bases). In germline, CDR1 is SQVTM, CDR2 ANQGSEA. The CDR3 is 13 amino acids. V was shortened by 4 bases and J by 3 bases, with 12 bases between the two germline ends.

V gene TRBV14 combines with J gene TRBJ1-2; 7 bases match TRBD1. Germline loops: CDR1 SGHDN, CDR2 FVKESK. The CDR3 runs to 15 residues. V shed 3 bases and J 5 bases; nucleotides not matched to a gene: 9. CDR3 sequence reads: CASSHTPGQTYGYTF. As DNA, the CDR3 is TGTGCCAGCAGCCATACTCCGGGACAGACATATGGCTACACCTTC.

The chain uses TRBV4-1 and TRBJ2-7; 7 bases agree with TRBD1. CDR3 length: 16 residues. The V gene's germline CDR1 is MGHRA and CDR2 YSYEKL. With V trimmed by 1 base and J by 0 bases, 6 bases remained unmatched. The CDR3 sequence is CASSQAVTGSSYEQYF. CDR3 DNA: TGCGCCAGCAGCCAAGCGGTGACAGGGAGCTCCTACGAGCAGTACTTC.

The chain combines TRBV6-1 with TRBJ2-5; D might be TRBD1 (5 bases). The CDR3 length is 15 residues. CDR1 and CDR2 from the germline V gene are MNHNS and SASEGT. The V gene lost 2 bases and the J gene lost 2 bases, with 12 bases spanning the gap. The CDR3 here is CASSENWGSQETQYF. CDR3 bases: TGTGCCAGCAGTGAAAATTGGGGCAGTCAAGAGACCCAGTACTTC.

This rearrangement joins TRBV7-9 to TRBJ2-5; 9 bases agree with TRBD1. In germline, CDR1 is SEHNR, CDR2 FQNEAQ (reference sequence). J was trimmed by 5 bases and V by 2 bases; bases with no gene match: 9. The CDR3 consists of 16 residues. Here the CDR3 DNA reads TGTGCCAGCAGCTTAAACGCCGGGACAGGGCTCGAGACCCAGTACTTC. Its protein is CASSLNAGTGLETQYF.

The V gene is TRBV7-9, the J gene TRBJ2-2, with D perhaps TRBD1 (6 bases). The germline gives CDR1 SEHNR, CDR2 FQNEAQ (reference sequence). The CDR3 runs 15 residues. V lost 5 bases and J lost 6, with 16 bases in between. The CDR3 sequence is CASSARGGGAGELFF. The CDR3 DNA is TGTGCCAGCAGCGCCAGGGGTGGGGGCGCCGGGGAGCTGTTTTTT.

V gene TRBV5-1 combines with J gene TRBJ2-3; TRBD2 aligns across 8 bases. In germline, CDR1 is SGHRS, CDR2 YFSETQ. The CDR3 is made up of 19 amino acids. Trimming cost V 4 bases and J 0 bases; bases outside gene matches: 16. The CDR3 nucleotides read TGCGCCAGCAGCCATTCCCCGATGGTAGCGGGGATTAGCACAGATACGCAGTATTTT. As protein: CASSHSPMVAGISTDTQYF.

This chain joins TRBV27 and TRBJ2-7, with TRBD1 matching 7 bases. After removal of 6 bases from V and 0 bases from J, the junction contained 8 bases not matched to a gene. The CDR3 loop spans 15 amino acids. Germline-derived CDR1 and CDR2 are MNHEY and SMNVEV (reference sequence). The CDR3 nucleotides are TGTGCCAGCAGCCTTGCCGGGACAGACTCCTACGAGCAGTACTTC. It specifies CASSLAGTDSYEQYF.

The chain is built from TRBV7-9 and TRBJ2-7, with a weak D call TRBD1 (6 bases). The V and J ends lost 3 bases and 0 bases respectively, with 9 bases between them. This CDR3 has 14 residues. Germline lookup yields CDR1 SEHNR and CDR2 FQNEAQ (reference sequence). CDR3 region: CASSFRDNSYEQYF. CDR3 coding DNA: TGTGCCAGCAGCTTCAGGGACAACTCCTACGAGCAGTACTTC.

V is TRBV27 and J is TRBJ2-5; D call uncertain. The CDR3 runs to 17 residues. V lost 1 base, J lost 9 bases, and 24 bases lay in between. Germline V gene data show CDR1 as MNHEY and CDR2 as SMNVEV (reference sequence). The chain's CDR3 is CASSLYPPPQNDLAQYF. CDR3 bases: TGTGCCAGCAGTTTATACCCCCCCCCGCAGAACGACTTGGCCCAGTACTTC.

The rearrangement uses TRBV13 and TRBJ2-7; TRBD1 matches at 8 bases. This CDR3 spans 13 amino acids. Unmatched junction bases numbered 2, after V lost 3 bases and J lost 4 bases. CDR1 and CDR2 (germline): PRHDT, FYEKMQ (reference sequence). In DNA, the CDR3 is TGTGCCAGCAGCTTCCGGGACAGGTACGAGCAGTACTTC. Translating it yields CASSFRDRYEQYF.

The chain couples TRBV29-1 to TRBJ1-2; possible D gene TRBD1, 5 bases. Germline lookup yields CDR1 SQVTM and CDR2 ANQGSEA. V lost 4 bases to trimming and J lost 5 bases, with 8 bases between them. The CDR3 runs 11 residues. CDR3 loop: CSVGGVYGYTF. Here the CDR3 DNA reads TGCAGCGTTGGGGGGGTTTATGGCTACACCTTC.

The chain uses TRBV5-6 and TRBJ1-1; D remains ambiguous. Germline V gene data show CDR1 as SGHDT and CDR2 as YYEEEE. The length of the CDR3 is 12 residues. Trimming pared 4 bases from V and 4 bases from J, leaving 8 bases between. The CDR3 DNA reads TGTGCCAGCAGCCATAGAGGCACTGAAGCTTTCTTT. Translating gives CASSHRGTEAFF.

This chain joins TRBV9 and TRBJ2-3; 8 bases align to TRBD2. This CDR3 has 15 residues. Looked up from germline, CDR1 is SGDLS and CDR2 is YYNGEE. J lost 4 bases, V lost 4 bases, and 8 bases had no gene match. The CDR3 region has the DNA TGTGCCAGCAGCCCTTACGGGGGGGCGGCAGATACGCAGTATTTT. Encoded protein: CASSPYGGAADTQYF. Using reference TRBV9 and TRBJ2-3 for the parts outside the CDR3, the full variable domain is DSGVTQTPKHLITATGQRVTLRCSPRSGDLSVYWYQQSLDQGLQFLIQYYNGEERAKGNILERFSAQQFPDLHSELNLSSLELGDSALYFCASSPYGGAADTQYFGPGTRLTVL.

The V call is TRBV4-1, the J call TRBJ2-1; tentative D call: TRBD2 (6 bases). V gave up 2 bases and J gave up 2 bases, with 7 bases separating them. CDR1 and CDR2 from the germline V gene are MGHRA and YSYEKL. This CDR3 has 14 amino acids. CDR3 sequence (DNA): TGCGCCAGCAGCCAATCGGGGGCCTACAATGAGCAGTTCTTC. Amino acid sequence: CASSQSGAYNEQFF.

For this clone: A read error may produce the germline difference seen at one junction end. The CDR3 DNA reads TGTGCCAGCAGCTCAGCTACAGGGCCCTACGAGCAGCACTTC. Protein: CASSSATGPYEQHF. The rearrangement uses TRBV7-9 and TRBJ2-7; possibly TRBD1 for D (6 bases). Germline-derived CDR1 and CDR2 are SEHNR and FQNEAQ (reference sequence). This CDR3 comprises 14 residues.

J is TRBJ1-1 and V is TRBV5-1; D is possibly TRBD1 (6 bases). The length of the CDR3 is 15 residues. Trimming shortened V by 0 bases and J by 0 bases, and 9 bases separated the two germline ends. The germline CDR1 and CDR2 sequences are SGHRS and YFSETQ. The CDR3 spells CASSLEGGVNTEAFF. CDR3 nucleotides: TGCGCCAGCAGCTTGGAAGGGGGGGTGAACACTGAAGCTTTCTTT. The whole variable domain, remainder taken from reference TRBV5-1 and TRBJ1-1, is KAGVTQTPRYLIKTRGQQVTLSCSPISGHRSVSWYQQTPGQGLQFLFEYFSETQRNKGNFPGRFSGRQFSNSRSEMNVSTLELGDSALYLCASSLEGGVNTEAFFGQGTRLTVV.

The chain has TRBV2 and TRBJ2-2, with D uncertain. The germline V and J ends were trimmed by 1 base and 1 base, with 7 bases remaining between them. The CDR3 has 15 amino acids. The V gene's germline CDR1 is SNHLY and CDR2 FYNNEI. CDR3 residues: CASSEGRMNTGELFF. CDR3 in DNA: TGTGCCAGCAGTGAAGGGCGGATGAACACCGGGGAGCTGTTTTTT.

The V gene is TRBV25-1, the J gene TRBJ1-1; 7 nucleotides align to TRBD1. The germline gives CDR1 MGHDK, CDR2 SYGVNS. This CDR3 has 13 amino acids. J was trimmed by 6 bases and V by 7 bases; bases with no gene match: 8. CDR3 amino acids: CASTRGGSPEAFF. CDR3 nucleotide sequence: TGTGCCAGCACCAGAGGGGGCTCCCCTGAAGCTTTCTTT.

The rearrangement uses TRBV7-9 and TRBJ2-7; TRBD1 matches at 7 bases. Germline lookup yields CDR1 SEHNR and CDR2 FQNEAQ (reference sequence). This CDR3 has 14 amino acids. Trimming took 5 bases from V and 2 from J; bases not matched to a gene: 6. CDR3 nucleotide sequence: TGTGCCAGCAGCCCCTGGGACAGAACCTACGAGCAGTACTTC. Amino acid sequence: CASSPWDRTYEQYF.

The chain carries TRBV19 and TRBJ1-1; 7 bases agree with TRBD1. This CDR3 comprises 17 residues. Germline CDR1 and CDR2: LNHDA and SQIVND (reference sequence). J was trimmed by 0 bases and V by 3 bases; bases with no gene match: 10. The CDR3 DNA follows: TGTGCCAGTAGTATCTCGCCCTGGACAGGACTGAACACTGAAGCTTTCTTT. Its protein is CASSISPWTGLNTEAFF.

The rearrangement joins TRBV27 to TRBJ1-1; D is unresolved. Trimming stripped 1 base from V and 6 bases from J, with 9 bases between. Germline lookup yields CDR1 MNHEY and CDR2 SMNVEV (reference sequence). This CDR3 has 13 residues. Here the CDR3 reads CASSLYSMAEAFF. In DNA form, the CDR3 reads TGTGCCAGCAGTTTATACAGTATGGCTGAAGCTTTCTTT.

The chain employs TRBV7-9 and TRBJ1-5, with D tentatively TRBD1 (6 bases). The CDR3 sequence is 14 residues long. Trimming pared 1 base from V and 5 bases from J, leaving 9 bases between. Germline V CDR1 and CDR2: SEHNR, FQNEAQ (reference sequence). CDR3 in amino acids: CASSLDRVDQPQHF. In DNA form, the CDR3 reads TGTGCCAGCAGCTTAGACAGGGTGGATCAGCCCCAGCATTTT.

The J gene is TRBJ1-1, the V gene TRBV19, with 7 positions matching TRBD1. The CDR3 covers 15 residues. V trimming: 1 base; J trimming: 2 bases; junction bases outside the gene matches: 4. Germline loops: CDR1 LNHDA, CDR2 SQIVND (reference sequence). CDR3 sequence (DNA): TGTGCCAGTAGTATAGTTGGACAGGCTAACACTGAAGCTTTCTTT. This translates into CASSIVGQANTEAFF.